The source of this T cell receptor beta chain is a study of TET2 disruption in CD19-targeted CAR T cells (dated by TCRdb to between 2018 and 2020). Some background on the complete study: No additional inclusion criteria were applied, and the number of samples was determined by the original clinical trial design and by sample availability. General findings and caveats noted by the study authors: The conclusions about the patient's CAR T cells were based on extensive analysis of only one subject.

CDR1 and CDR2, looked up from the germline V gene (reference sequence), are LNHDA and SQIVND. Taken from cysteine to phenylalanine, the CDR3 has 14 residues. Sequencing covers 33 bases of the CDR3, shown here with the frame starting at base 1. Deep sequencing of the TCR beta chain was done using the immunoSEQ assay. Under the source paper's analysis protocol: Only productive TCR beta rearrangements were used to compute clonotype frequencies. Held by TCRdb, this immuneACCESS table contains in-frame sequences only and omits some clones. Under half of the omission traces to an unresolved V gene where checked; the cause of the rest is unknown. That table gives V, J and clone size, and the DNA gave D and trimming. The record for this sample contains around 30,000 clones. The top ten clonotypes cover approximately 1.8% of the sample. Explained via the paper, the treatment or condition label denotes: autologous CTL019 cells: CD19 CAR with 4-1BB and CD3 zeta domains. TCR zeta and 4-1BB costimulatory signaling domains were incorporated into the CD19 CAR. Leukapheresis was used to collect T cells from peripheral blood for manufacturing CTL019. The DNeasy Blood and Tissue Kit was used to extract genomic DNA from pre-infusion T cells, peripheral blood, or sorted post-infusion T cells.

Note on this clone: Its antigen is still unknown. The sequence runs out 3 residues before the end of the CDR3; the remainder is reconstructed from the germline J gene.

The source of this sequence is a man between 65 and 85 years old with chronic lymphocytic leukemia. The starting material was CD8- CAR+ T cells sorted from cultured blood T cells, obtained for CD19 CAR T cell therapy. The cell subset or site label for this specimen denotes: CD8-negative CAR-positive T cells from the infusion product. The rearrangement combines TRBV19 with TRBJ2-4, and TRBD1 may be the D gene, going by 6 matching bases. The CDR3 has the sequence CASSPRQENYGQYF. CDR3 DNA, as far as it was read: TGTGCCAGTAGTCCTCGACAGGAAAACTATGGT.